The source of this T cell receptor (beta chain) is a study of Tregs in tolerant kidney transplant recipients. For the study at large: Tregs grew less than 20 days with irradiated donor B cells, restimulated on day 11. Overall study results and limits: Changing PCR primers prevented nucleotide comparison between some patients' samples. Tregs expanded with activated donor B cells seemed most donor-specific.

As regards this clone: Its antigen remains unknown.

This CDR3 region has 15 residues. Germline CDR1 reads MNHNS; CDR2 reads SASEGT. V dropped 4 bases and J dropped 7 bases, with 17 bases sitting between them. Method: immunoSEQ multiplex PCR; TCRdb's copy keeps in-frame clones and lacks some. Of approximately 11,000 clones in the sample, about 93% are singletons; the top ten hold 4.5% to 7%. Sequencing used Tregs from blood cultured with allogeneic cells, obtained before the transplant. The chain recombines TRBV6-1 with TRBJ1-5; TRBD1 is a possible D gene (5 bases). This receptor was taken from a human patient who received a combined kidney and bone marrow transplant. This CDR3 is CASSVGTLSGQPQHF. DNA for the CDR3: TGTGCCAGCAGTGTCGGGACCCTCTCGGGGCAGCCCCAGCATTTT.